The 31 T cell receptor beta chains reported below all come from one sample, sequenced in a study of neoadjuvant anti-PD-1 for oral cavity cancer. This table comes from immunoSEQ multiplex PCR, and its TCRdb copy is limited to in-frame clones, with some not included. The sample contains about 15,000 clones, 35% to 40% of which appear only once. Documented time point: after neoadjuvant nivolumab, at surgical resection. Specimen: tumor tissue, collected after nivolumab (anti-PD-1) treatment. The receptor set was obtained from a person aged 35-79 years with oral cavity squamous cell carcinoma.

This chain uses TRBV7-2 with TRBJ2-7; D remains ambiguous. The germline V and J ends were trimmed by 3 bases and 4 bases, with 10 bases remaining between them. This CDR3 region has 13 residues. Germline V gene data show CDR1 as SGHTA and CDR2 as FQGNSA. CDR3 DNA: TGTGCCAGCAGCTTTTCTCCCTTTTACGAGCAGTACTTC. Translation gives CASSFSPFYEQYF.

This clone was detected a few times. This rearrangement joins TRBV19 to TRBJ1-6; D is undetermined. Per germline, CDR1 LNHDA and CDR2 SQIVND (reference sequence). Trimming stripped 6 bases from V and 6 bases from J, with 12 bases between. The CDR3 runs to 14 residues. CDR3 coding DNA: TGTGCCAGTAGCCTTCAATTTGGTAATTCACCCCTCCACTTT. Its translation: CASSLQFGNSPLHF.

A word on this clone: The same CDR3 also results from other DNA sequences found in this sample. The chain carries TRBV29-1 and TRBJ2-3; TRBD1 might be the D (5 bases). The V gene's germline CDR1 is SQVTM and CDR2 ANQGSEA. V was pared by 1 base and J by 2 bases, with 10 bases between. The CDR3 spans 14 residues. The CDR3 loop is CSVEGQGYTDTQYF. The DNA for the CDR3 is TGCAGCGTTGAAGGGCAGGGCTACACAGATACGCAGTATTTT.

This chain links TRBV7-8 with TRBJ1-1; the D gene is possibly TRBD1 (6 bases). Germline V gene data show CDR1 as SGHVS and CDR2 as FQNEAQ. This CDR3 is built from 14 residues. The germline V and J ends were trimmed by 4 bases and 6 bases, with 15 bases remaining between them. CDR3 DNA: TGTGCCAGCAGCTCTTTCCGGGGGCCGGCTGAAGCTTTCTTT. It is translated as CASSSFRGPAEAFF.

The chain is built from TRBV9 and TRBJ2-1; the D gene is possibly TRBD1 (6 bases). The CDR3 extends over 16 amino acids. Per germline, CDR1 SGDLS and CDR2 YYNGEE. V lost 0 bases, J lost 5 bases, and 15 bases lay in between. In nucleotides, the CDR3 is TGTGCCAGCAGCGTAGGGCTCCACCGGGACAACAATGAGCAGTTCTTC. Amino acid sequence: CASSVGLHRDNNEQFF.

This clone was found many times. The rearrangement links TRBV7-9 to TRBJ2-3; D is unclear. The CDR3 is made up of 12 amino acids. The V gene lost 3 bases and the J gene lost 5 bases, with 6 bases spanning the gap. Per the germline V gene, CDR1 is SEHNR and CDR2 is FQNEAQ (reference sequence). In nucleotides, the CDR3 is TGTGCCAGCAGCTTTGAGAGAGATACGCAGTATTTT. Its protein is CASSFERDTQYF.

The rearrangement links TRBV7-2 to TRBJ1-5, with a tentative D call TRBD1 (5 bases). The CDR3 is made up of 13 amino acids. The germline V and J ends were trimmed by 6 bases and 1 base, with 7 bases remaining between them. Germline values: CDR1 SGHTA, CDR2 FQGNSA. CDR3 nucleotides: TGTGCCAGCAGTCGACAGAGCAATCAGCCCCAGCATTTT. This codes for CASSRQSNQPQHF.

The rearrangement uses TRBV6-5 and TRBJ1-6; no clear D. The CDR3 spans 13 residues. Germline V gene lookup returns CDR1 MNHEY and CDR2 SVGAGI. V was shortened by 6 bases and J by 8 bases, with 11 bases between the two germline ends. CDR3 protein: CASRGHIDSPLHF. In nucleotides, the CDR3 is TGTGCCAGCAGAGGTCATATTGATTCACCCCTCCACTTT.

This clone was detected a few times. The chain couples TRBV9 to TRBJ1-1; D is unresolved. The germline V and J ends were trimmed by 5 bases and 1 base, with 12 bases remaining between them. The germline V gene encodes CDR1 SGDLS and CDR2 YYNGEE. This CDR3 comprises 14 residues. The CDR3 DNA follows: TGTGCCAGCAGTGAATTCTCAGAGAACACTGAAGCTTTCTTT. Translated: CASSEFSENTEAFF.

J is TRBJ1-2 and V is TRBV5-1; D possibly corresponds to TRBD1 (6 bases). Trimming cost V 0 bases and J 7 bases, with 13 bases left between them. From germline, CDR1 is SGHRS and CDR2 YFSETQ. This CDR3 is 14 amino acids long. The CDR3 loop reads CASSLGQGIGGYTF. CDR3 sequence (DNA): TGCGCCAGCAGCTTGGGCCAGGGGATCGGTGGCTACACCTTC.

In DNA, the CDR3 is TGCGCCAGCAGCTTGAAGTACCCGACAGGGGAATACACTGAAGCTTTCTTT. It codes for CASSLKYPTGEYTEAFF. The chain combines TRBV5-1 with TRBJ1-1; the match to TRBD1 covers 8 bases. The CDR3 contains 17 residues. Germline trimming cut 1 base from V and 3 bases from J; bases unmatched to any gene: 11. Germline V gene sequence: CDR1 SGHRS, CDR2 YFSETQ.

This CDR3 reads CASSFPGQNTEAFF. Written as DNA, the CDR3 is TGTGCCAGCAGTTTCCCGGGACAGAACACTGAAGCTTTCTTT. This chain connects TRBV6-6 to TRBJ1-1; D is perhaps TRBD1 (6 bases). This CDR3 is built from 14 residues. Trimming removed 4 bases at V and 1 base at J, with 10 bases between. Looked up from germline, CDR1 is MNHNY and CDR2 is SVGAGI (reference sequence).

The J gene is TRBJ1-2, the V gene TRBV10-3, with TRBD1 matching over 9 bases. The V gene's germline CDR1 is ENHRY and CDR2 SYGVKD. Trimming removed 8 bases from V and 0 bases from J; junction bases left unmatched: 7. This CDR3 spans 15 amino acids. The CDR3 nucleotides read TGTGCCATCCGGGACAGGGAAGGCACTAACTATGGCTACACCTTC. Its translation: CAIRDREGTNYGYTF.

The chain has TRBV29-1 and TRBJ1-1, with D uncertain. The V gene's germline CDR1 is SQVTM and CDR2 ANQGSEA. The V and J ends lost 4 bases and 2 bases respectively, with 8 bases between them. The CDR3 has 12 residues. DNA of the CDR3: TGCAGCGTTGGGAGCCCTAACACTGAAGCTTTCTTT. It codes for CSVGSPNTEAFF.

The chain combines TRBV2 with TRBJ1-2, with 9 bases fitting TRBD1. Unmatched junction bases numbered 8, after V lost 7 bases and J lost 5 bases. CDR3 length equals 14 residues. Germline CDR1 reads SNHLY; CDR2 reads FYNNEI. The CDR3 DNA reads TGTGCCAGCATCTTTACAGGGGGCCGGTATGGCTACACCTTC. Amino acids: CASIFTGGRYGYTF.

This clone was seen only a few times. The chain uses TRBV10-3 and TRBJ2-1, with TRBD1 matching over 10 bases. Germline V gene sequence: CDR1 ENHRY, CDR2 SYGVKD. Trimming at V came to 10 bases and at J to 5 bases, leaving 8 bases not matched to a gene. This CDR3 spans 14 amino acids. The CDR3 DNA reads TGTGCCACCACCCGACAGGGGGCGGACAATGAGCAGTTCTTC. Translation: CATTRQGADNEQFF.

This clone was seen only a few times. This chain uses TRBV7-6 with TRBJ2-5; 12 nucleotides align to TRBD2. The junction had 9 bases not matched to a gene; V was cut back by 5 bases and J by 5 bases. Germline V gene data show CDR1 as SGHVS and CDR2 as FNYEAQ. The CDR3 sequence is 16 residues long. The CDR3 region is CASSRSSGGVRETQYF. CDR3 nucleotide sequence: TGTGCCAGCAGCCGTTCTAGCGGGGGGGTTCGGGAGACCCAGTACTTC. Together with reference TRBV7-6 and TRBJ2-5, the CDR3 gives the full variable domain: GAGVSQSPRYKVTKRGQDVALRCDPISGHVSLYWYRQALGQGPEFLTYFNYEAQQDKSGLPNDRFSAERPEGSISTLTIQRTEQRDSAMYRCASSRSSGGVRETQYFGPGTRLLVL.

This clone was counted between two and nine times. The chain combines TRBV6-4 with TRBJ1-5, with D hard to call. The V end was cut by 5 bases, the J end by 4 bases, with 9 bases between. Looked up from germline, CDR1 is MRHNA and CDR2 is SNTAGT. The length of the CDR3 is 13 residues. The CDR3 loop reads CASSKEPNQPQHF. CDR3 coding DNA: TGTGCCAGCAGTAAAGAGCCGAATCAGCCCCAGCATTTT.

As to this clone: One end of the junction is discordant with germline, which a read error may explain. In the same sample, other DNA sequences code for this CDR3. J is TRBJ2-5 and V is TRBV5-1; D is unclear. Germline assignment: CDR1 SGHRS and CDR2 YFSETQ. The CDR3 has 13 amino acids. CDR3 nucleotides: TGTGCCAGCAGCTTCAACTTTGCCGAGACCCAGTACTTC. It encodes CASSFNFAETQYF.

The gene calls are TRBV11-3 and TRBJ1-5, with D maybe TRBD1 (5 bases). This CDR3 contains 15 residues. Germline V gene sequence: CDR1 SGHNT, CDR2 YENEEA. Trimming removed 5 bases from V and 0 bases from J, with 11 bases in between. The DNA of the CDR3 is TGTGCCAGCAGCCCCCAGGGCTTTAGCAATCAGCCCCAGCATTTT. Translating it yields CASSPQGFSNQPQHF. The full variable domain, completed using reference TRBV11-3 and TRBJ1-5, is EAGVVQSPRYKIIEKKQPVAFWCNPISGHNTLYWYLQNLGQGPELLIRYENEEAVDDSQLPKDRFSAERLKGVDSTLKIQPAELGDSAVYLCASSPQGFSNQPQHFGDGTRLSIL.

The chain has TRBV5-1 and TRBJ1-2; the D gene is possibly TRBD1 (6 bases). With 4 bases removed from V and 7 bases from J, the gap between germline ends came to 11 bases. Germline values: CDR1 SGHRS, CDR2 YFSETQ. The CDR3 extends over 12 amino acids. In DNA form, the CDR3 reads TGCGCCAGCAGCACCGGGACACTTGGCTACACCTTC. This codes for CASSTGTLGYTF.

This clone has a handful of counts. The chain carries TRBV7-8 and TRBJ1-4, with D unclear. V was shortened by 2 bases and J by 1 base, with 8 bases between the two germline ends. CDR3 length: 15 residues. The germline gives CDR1 SGHVS, CDR2 FQNEAQ. CDR3 coding DNA: TGTGCCAGCAGCTTATTTGATGGAACTAATGAAAAACTGTTTTTT. This encodes CASSLFDGTNEKLFF.

The J gene is TRBJ1-1, the V gene TRBV10-1, with 8 bases identical to TRBD1. V lost 4 bases and J lost 5; bases outside the gene matches: 9. The germline CDR1 and CDR2 sequences are WNHNN and SYGVQD (reference sequence). This CDR3 comprises 15 residues. CDR3 sequence (DNA): TGCGCCAGCAGTGGGGACAGGCCTAAGGGGACTGAAGCTTTCTTT. Amino acid sequence: CASSGDRPKGTEAFF.

This chain links TRBV30 with TRBJ2-1; 8 positions match TRBD2. Trimming cost V 4 bases and J 6 bases; bases outside gene matches: 8. There are 14 residues in the CDR3. Germline CDR1 GTSNPN, CDR2 SVGIG (reference sequence). The CDR3 region has the DNA TGTGCCTGGAACCCGGGACTAGGGGCCAATGAGCAGTTCTTC. Translation: CAWNPGLGANEQFF.

The J gene is TRBJ2-7, the V gene TRBV14; D not resolved. This CDR3 contains 14 residues. Trimming shortened V by 2 bases and J by 2 bases, and 10 bases separated the two germline ends. Germline V CDR1 and CDR2: SGHDN, FVKESK. Here the CDR3 reads CASSQYTRAYEQYF. The CDR3 DNA reads as TGTGCCAGCAGCCAATACACCAGAGCCTACGAGCAGTACTTC. The entire variable domain, with the rest obtained from reference TRBV14 and TRBJ2-7, is as follows: EAGVTQFPSHSVIEKGQTVTLRCDPISGHDNLYWYRRVMGKEIKFLLHFVKESKQDESGMPNNRFLAERTGGTYSTLKVQPAELEDSGVYFCASSQYTRAYEQYFGPGTRLTVT.

The CDR3 DNA is TGTGCCAGCAGTTTATTTAGCGGGGGGGCCGGGAATACGCAGTATTTT. Encoded protein: CASSLFSGGAGNTQYF. V usage is TRBV27 and J usage is TRBJ2-3; 11 bases fit TRBD2. This CDR3 comprises 16 residues. Germline loops: CDR1 MNHEY, CDR2 SMNVEV (reference sequence). J lost 7 bases, V lost 1 base, and 7 bases had no gene match.

The chain joins TRBV7-6 to TRBJ2-5, with 10 bases identical to TRBD2. The V gene end was trimmed by 1 base and the J gene end by 5 bases; junction bases not matched to a gene: 10. Germline V gene lookup returns CDR1 SGHVS and CDR2 FNYEAQ. This CDR3 is built from 17 residues. CDR3 residues: CASSLVGSGGKAETQYF. CDR3 coding DNA: TGTGCCAGCAGCTTAGTGGGTAGCGGGGGGAAGGCGGAGACCCAGTACTTC.

This clone is classed as medium-sized. The chain links TRBV19 to TRBJ1-4; D might be TRBD1 (5 bases). The germline V gene has CDR1 LNHDA and CDR2 SQIVND (reference sequence). The ends were cut back, 3 bases at V and 6 bases at J, with 14 bases in the middle. The CDR3 is made up of 15 amino acids. CDR3: CASSIGGRSDEKLFF. CDR3 sequence (DNA): TGTGCCAGTAGTATCGGGGGGAGATCGGATGAAAAACTGTTTTTT.

The chain carries TRBV4-3 and TRBJ2-7, with D tentatively TRBD2 (5 bases). The CDR3 is 15 residues long. The germline CDR1 and CDR2 sequences are LGHNA and YSLEER. Trimming pared 4 bases from V and 0 bases from J, leaving 13 bases between. CDR3 coding DNA: TGCGCCAGCAGCCCAGTAGCCCGGGGCTCCTACGAGCAGTACTTC. This gives the protein CASSPVARGSYEQYF.

This sequence joins TRBV5-6 and TRBJ2-3, with D unresolved. Looked up from germline, CDR1 is SGHDT and CDR2 is YYEEEE. The CDR3 is made up of 16 amino acids. The ends were cut back, 3 bases at V and 2 bases at J, with 16 bases in the middle. Written as DNA, the CDR3 is TGTGCCAGCAGCTGGCCCACGGCGACCTCCACAGATACGCAGTATTTT. It is translated as CASSWPTATSTDTQYF.

The chain carries TRBV30 and TRBJ1-3; D is possibly TRBD1 (5 bases). The CDR3 runs to 14 residues. Germline V gene sequence: CDR1 GTSNPN, CDR2 SVGIG (reference sequence). V dropped 3 bases and J dropped 0 bases, with 9 bases sitting between them. This CDR3 reads CAWSYRISGNTIYF. CDR3 bases: TGTGCCTGGAGCTACAGGATCTCTGGAAACACCATATATTTT.